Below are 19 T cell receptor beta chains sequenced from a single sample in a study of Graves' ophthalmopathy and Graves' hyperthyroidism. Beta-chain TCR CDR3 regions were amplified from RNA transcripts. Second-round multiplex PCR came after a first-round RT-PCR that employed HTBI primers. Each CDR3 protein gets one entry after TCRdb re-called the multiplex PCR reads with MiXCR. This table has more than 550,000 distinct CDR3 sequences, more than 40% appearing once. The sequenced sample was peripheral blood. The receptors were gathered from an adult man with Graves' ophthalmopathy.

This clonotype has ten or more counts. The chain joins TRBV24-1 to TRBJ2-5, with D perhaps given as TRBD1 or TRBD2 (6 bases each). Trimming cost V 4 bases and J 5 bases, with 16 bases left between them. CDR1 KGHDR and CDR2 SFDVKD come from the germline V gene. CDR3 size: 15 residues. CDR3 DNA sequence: TGTGCCACCAGTGACCACCGGAGGGGGGAGGAGACCCAGTACTTC. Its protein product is CATSDHRRGEETQYF.

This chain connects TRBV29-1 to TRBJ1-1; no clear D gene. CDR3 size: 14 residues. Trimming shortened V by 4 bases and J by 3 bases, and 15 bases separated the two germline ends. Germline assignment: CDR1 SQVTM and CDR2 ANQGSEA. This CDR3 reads CSVVTPREDTEAFF. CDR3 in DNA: TGCAGCGTTGTTACCCCGAGGGAGGACACTGAAGCTTTCTTT.

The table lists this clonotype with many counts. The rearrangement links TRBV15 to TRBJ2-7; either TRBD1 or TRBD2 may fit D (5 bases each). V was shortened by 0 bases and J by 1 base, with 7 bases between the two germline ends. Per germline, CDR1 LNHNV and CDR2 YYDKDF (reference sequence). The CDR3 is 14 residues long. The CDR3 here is CATSREGRSYEQYF. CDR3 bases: TGTGCCACCAGCAGAGAGGGACGGTCCTACGAGCAGTACTTC.

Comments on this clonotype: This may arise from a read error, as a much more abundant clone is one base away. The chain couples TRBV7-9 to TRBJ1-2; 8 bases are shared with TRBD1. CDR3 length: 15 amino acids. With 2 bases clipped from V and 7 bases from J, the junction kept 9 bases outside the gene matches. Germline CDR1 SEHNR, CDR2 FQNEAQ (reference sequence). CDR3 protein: CASSLQGAETLGYTF. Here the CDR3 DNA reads TGTGCCAGCAGCTTACAGGGGGCAGAGACCCTTGGCTACACCTTC.

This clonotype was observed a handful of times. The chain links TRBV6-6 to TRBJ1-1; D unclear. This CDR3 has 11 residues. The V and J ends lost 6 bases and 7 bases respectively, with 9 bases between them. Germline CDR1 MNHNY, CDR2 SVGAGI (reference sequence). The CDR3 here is CASRGGYEAFF. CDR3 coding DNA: TGTGCCAGCAGGGGAGGGTATGAAGCTTTCTTT.

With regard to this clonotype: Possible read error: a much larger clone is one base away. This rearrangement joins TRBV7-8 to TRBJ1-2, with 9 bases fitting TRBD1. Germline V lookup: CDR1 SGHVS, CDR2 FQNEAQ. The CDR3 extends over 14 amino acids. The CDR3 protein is CVSSSTGTGNGYTF. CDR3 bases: TGTGTCAGCAGCTCCACCGGGACAGGGAATGGCTACACCTTC.

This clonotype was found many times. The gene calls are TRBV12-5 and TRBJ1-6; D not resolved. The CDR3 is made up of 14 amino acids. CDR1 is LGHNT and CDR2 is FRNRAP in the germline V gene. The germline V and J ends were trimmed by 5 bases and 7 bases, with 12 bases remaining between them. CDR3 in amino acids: CASGAPASNSPLHF. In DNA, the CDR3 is TGTGCTAGTGGTGCCCCCGCGTCAAATTCACCCCTCCACTTT. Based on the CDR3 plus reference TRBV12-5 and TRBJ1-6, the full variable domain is DARVTQTPRHKVTEMGQEVTMRCQPILGHNTVFWYRQTMMQGLELLAYFRNRAPLDDSGMPKDRFSAEMPDATLATLKIQPSEPRDSAVYFCASGAPASNSPLHFGNGTRLTVT.

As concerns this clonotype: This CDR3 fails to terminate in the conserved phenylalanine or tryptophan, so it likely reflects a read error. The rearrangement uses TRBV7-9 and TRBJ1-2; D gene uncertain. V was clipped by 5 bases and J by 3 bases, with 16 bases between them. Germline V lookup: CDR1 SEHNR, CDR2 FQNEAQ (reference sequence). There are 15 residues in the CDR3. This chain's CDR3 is CASSGPKGPYYGYTV. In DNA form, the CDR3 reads TGTGCCAGCAGCGGGCCCAAGGGCCCCTACTATGGCTACACCGTC.

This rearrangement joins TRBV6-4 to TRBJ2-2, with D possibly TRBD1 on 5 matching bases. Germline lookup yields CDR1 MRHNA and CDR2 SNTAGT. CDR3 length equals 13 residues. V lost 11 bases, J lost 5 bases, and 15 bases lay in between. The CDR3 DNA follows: TGTGCCTGGACCCAGGGTTTAACCGGGGAGCTGTTTTTT. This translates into CAWTQGLTGELFF.

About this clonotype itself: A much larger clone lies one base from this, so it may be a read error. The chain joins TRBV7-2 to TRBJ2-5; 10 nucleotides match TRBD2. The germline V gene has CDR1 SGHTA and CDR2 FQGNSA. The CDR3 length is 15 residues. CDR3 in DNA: TGCGCCAGCAGCTTGGCAGCGGGAGGGGAAGCGACCCAGTACTTC. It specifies CASSLAAGGEATQYF.

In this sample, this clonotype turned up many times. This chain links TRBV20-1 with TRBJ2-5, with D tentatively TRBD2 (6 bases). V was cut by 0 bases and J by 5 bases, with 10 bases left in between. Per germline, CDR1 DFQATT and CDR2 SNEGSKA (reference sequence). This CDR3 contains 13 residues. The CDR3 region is CSARDTGVETQYF. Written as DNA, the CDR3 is TGCAGTGCTAGAGATACGGGGGTGGAGACCCAGTACTTC.

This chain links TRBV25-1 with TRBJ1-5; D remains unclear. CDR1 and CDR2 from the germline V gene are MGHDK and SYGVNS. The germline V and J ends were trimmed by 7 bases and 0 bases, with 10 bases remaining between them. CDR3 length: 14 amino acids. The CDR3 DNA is TGTGCCAGCAAAAGTCGGAATAGCAATCAGCCCCAGCATTTT. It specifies CASKSRNSNQPQHF.

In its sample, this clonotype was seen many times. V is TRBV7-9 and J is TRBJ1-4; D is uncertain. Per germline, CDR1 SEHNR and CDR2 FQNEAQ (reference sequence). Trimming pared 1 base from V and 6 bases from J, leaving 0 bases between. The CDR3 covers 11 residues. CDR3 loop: CASSLDEKLFF. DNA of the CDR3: TGTGCCAGCAGCTTAGATGAAAAACTGTTTTTT. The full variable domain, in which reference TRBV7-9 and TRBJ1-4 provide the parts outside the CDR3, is DTGVSQNPRHKITKRGQNVTFRCDPISEHNRLYWYRQTLGQGPEFLTYFQNEAQLEKSRLLSDRFSAERPKGSFSTLEIQRTEQGDSAMYLCASSLDEKLFFGSGTQLSVL.

The CDR3 DNA is TGTGCCATCAGTGTCGGGGGCGGGAGTCAGTACTTC. Its protein product is CAISVGGGSQYF. This chain joins TRBV10-3 and TRBJ2-5; perhaps TRBD2 as D (7 bases). The CDR3 is made up of 12 amino acids. Germline V lookup: CDR1 ENHRY, CDR2 SYGVKD. V was pared by 4 bases and J by 11 bases, with 14 bases between.

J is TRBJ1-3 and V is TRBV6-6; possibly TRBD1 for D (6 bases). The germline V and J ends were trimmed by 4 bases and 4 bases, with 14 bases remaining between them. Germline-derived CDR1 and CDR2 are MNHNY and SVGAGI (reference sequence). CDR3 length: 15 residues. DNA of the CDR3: TGTGCCAGCAGTTCCTCTGGGGGCCTAGGAAACACCATATATTTT. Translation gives CASSSSGGLGNTIYF.

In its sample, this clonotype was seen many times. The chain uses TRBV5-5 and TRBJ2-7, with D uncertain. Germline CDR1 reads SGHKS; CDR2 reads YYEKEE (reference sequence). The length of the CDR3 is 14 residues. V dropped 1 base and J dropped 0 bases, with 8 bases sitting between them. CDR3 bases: TGTGCCAGCAGCTTGTCGGACCTCTCCTACGAGCAGTACTTC. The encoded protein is CASSLSDLSYEQYF.

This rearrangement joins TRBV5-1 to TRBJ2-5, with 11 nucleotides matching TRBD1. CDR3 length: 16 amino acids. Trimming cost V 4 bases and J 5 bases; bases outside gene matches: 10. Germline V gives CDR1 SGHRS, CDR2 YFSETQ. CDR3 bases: TGCGCCAGCAGCAAGGACAGGGGGCGCGGCGGGGAGACCCAGTACTTC. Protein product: CASSKDRGRGGETQYF. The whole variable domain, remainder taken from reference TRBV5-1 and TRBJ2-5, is KAGVTQTPRYLIKTRGQQVTLSCSPISGHRSVSWYQQTPGQGLQFLFEYFSETQRNKGNFPGRFSGRQFSNSRSEMNVSTLELGDSALYLCASSKDRGRGGETQYFGPGTRLLVL.

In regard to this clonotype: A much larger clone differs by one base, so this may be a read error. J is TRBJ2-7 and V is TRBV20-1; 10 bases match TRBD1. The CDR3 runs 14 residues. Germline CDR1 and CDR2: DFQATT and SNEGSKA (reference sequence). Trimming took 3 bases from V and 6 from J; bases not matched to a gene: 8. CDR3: CSASRDRGQSEQYV. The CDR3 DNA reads TGCAGTGCTAGCCGCGACAGGGGGCAGAGCGAGCAGTACGTC.

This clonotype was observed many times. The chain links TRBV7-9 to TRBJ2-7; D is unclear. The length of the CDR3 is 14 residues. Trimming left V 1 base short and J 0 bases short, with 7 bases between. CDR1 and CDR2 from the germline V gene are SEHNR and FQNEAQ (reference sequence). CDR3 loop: CASSLGVSSYEQYF. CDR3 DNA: TGTGCCAGCAGCTTAGGGGTAAGCTCCTACGAGCAGTACTTC.